This entry is about one T cell receptor beta chain. The assay was immunoSEQ multiplex PCR, and TCRdb's table has in-frame clones only and misses some. The data hold more than 85,000 clones, with over 75% observed a single time. The sample originates from a study of T cell responses to AZD1222 COVID-19 vaccine. The CDR3 runs 15 residues. With V trimmed by 4 bases and J by 5 bases, 5 bases remained unmatched. Looked up from germline, CDR1 is LGHDT and CDR2 is YNNKEL (reference sequence). This rearrangement joins TRBV3-1 (or the pseudogene TRBV3-2) to TRBJ2-7; 13 bases map to TRBD2. The specimen was peripheral blood, collected on day 0 of AZD1222 vaccination. The TCR comes from an adult in good health. The CDR3 protein is CASSRGTSGAHEQYF. CDR3 sequence (DNA): TGTGCCAGCAGCCGCGGGACTAGCGGGGCCCACGAGCAGTACTTC.